These 5 T cell receptor beta chains originate from one sample sequenced in a study of T cells in Graves' hyperthyroidism and ophthalmopathy. TCR beta CDR3 regions were amplified from RNA. The HTBI primer set served for first-round RT-PCR of the TCR CDR3. TCRdb reprocessed the multiplex PCR reads via MiXCR and lists one record per CDR3 protein. The sample lists about 350,000 distinct CDR3 sequences; roughly 14% were seen once. Material: blood. The origin of the receptors is a woman younger than 45 with Graves' hyperthyroidism.

The rearrangement uses TRBV2 and TRBJ2-7; TRBD1 might be the D (5 bases). V was clipped by 8 bases and J by 4 bases, with 18 bases between them. Germline V gene lookup returns CDR1 SNHLY and CDR2 FYNNEI. This CDR3 has 14 residues. The DNA of the CDR3 is TGTGCCAGCTTTATCCCAGGGAACCCTTACGAGCAGTACTTC. Amino acid sequence: CASFIPGNPYEQYF.

This clonotype appeared many times. V gene TRBV30 combines with J gene TRBJ2-1, with TRBD1 matching 7 bases. V lost 7 bases and J lost 3; bases outside the gene matches: 6. Germline values: CDR1 GTSNPN, CDR2 SVGIG (reference sequence). The CDR3 has 13 residues. DNA of the CDR3: TGTGCCTTACCCGGGACAGTCTACAATGAGCAGTTCTTC. Protein sequence: CALPGTVYNEQFF.

This clonotype appeared many times. The gene calls are TRBV7-2 and TRBJ2-3, with TRBD2 matching over 9 bases. This CDR3 region has 15 residues. Germline V gene data show CDR1 as SGHTA and CDR2 as FQGNSA. V was clipped by 4 bases and J by 6 bases; unmatched bases: 8. In nucleotides, the CDR3 is TGTGCCAGCAGCTCCCAGATAGCGGGAGATGATACGCAGTATTTT. This gives the protein CASSSQIAGDDTQYF.

This clonotype has at least ten counts. The chain couples TRBV7-3 to TRBJ2-7; 8 nucleotides line up with TRBD1. The CDR3 covers 14 residues. J gave up 6 bases and V 5 bases, and 9 bases lay outside the gene matches. CDR1 and CDR2 from the germline V gene are SGHTA and FQGTGA. CDR3 sequence reads: CASSPNGQGGEQYF. The CDR3 DNA sequence: TGTGCCAGCAGCCCAAACGGACAGGGCGGCGAGCAGTACTTC.

The chain employs TRBV7-2 and TRBJ1-6; no reliable D call. V gave up 5 bases and J gave up 14 bases, with 13 bases separating them. The CDR3 runs 12 residues. Germline CDR1 SGHTA, CDR2 FQGNSA. The CDR3 spells CASSTAAGALHF. The DNA for the CDR3 is TGTGCCAGCAGCACGGCCGCCGGGGCCCTCCACTTT.